A single TCR beta chain is shown here with its context. The target antigen is unknown. This specimen comes from a study of T cell responses to AZD1222 COVID-19 vaccine. From germline, CDR1 is LNHNV and CDR2 YYDKDF (reference sequence). The CDR3 contains 15 residues. V gave up 4 bases and J gave up 1 base, with 14 bases separating them. Profiling relied on immunoSEQ multiplex PCR, and the TCRdb table lists in-frame clones only, not all of them. In the table there are around 140,000 clones, about 91% of which are singletons. The study's findings and limits: Spike-specific TCR breadth rose after two AZD1222 doses, and depth rose as well. Close to half of all spike-specific TCRs reportedly target regions of the variants that are unmutated.

The source was peripheral blood, collected 28 days after the second AZD1222 dose. The chain joins TRBV15 to TRBJ2-7, with D tentatively TRBD2 (7 bases). The sequence was obtained from an adult who received the AZD1222 COVID-19 vaccine. The CDR3 spells CATSIKGEGSYEQYF. The CDR3 nucleotides are TGTGCCACCAGCATTAAGGGGGAGGGATCCTACGAGCAGTACTTC.